A single sample is the source of the 5 T cell receptor beta chains below, sequenced in a study of CD8+CD57+ T cells in acquired aplastic anemia. Template material for TCR beta VDJ and CDR3 profiling consisted of genomic DNA. TCRdb reanalysed the reads using MiXCR and keeps one entry per CDR3 protein. Of 150,000 to 200,000 distinct CDR3 sequences listed, around 48% are singletons. Patients chosen for sequencing had CD8+CD57+ cells that had expanded, as shown by flow cytometry. The specimen sequenced was sorted CD4+, CD8+, or CD8+CD57+ T cells (not recorded which) from PBMCs. All receptors derive from a human donor with aplastic anemia.

Ten or more counts support this clonotype. The J gene is TRBJ2-5, the V gene TRBV5-5; TRBD2 agrees at 11 bases. The CDR3 length is 15 residues. Germline CDR1 is SGHKS and CDR2 is YYEKEE (reference sequence). Losses at the gene ends were 4 bases for V and 4 bases for J; bases not matched to a gene: 6. This CDR3 is CASSTSGGLGETQYF. The CDR3 coding sequence is TGTGCCAGCAGCACTAGCGGGGGCCTGGGAGAGACCCAGTACTTC.

This chain uses TRBV5-5 with TRBJ2-7; 10 nucleotides agree with TRBD1. This CDR3 has 15 residues. V lost 2 bases and J lost 5; bases outside the gene matches: 7. Germline CDR1 reads SGHKS; CDR2 reads YYEKEE (reference sequence). Here the CDR3 DNA reads TGTGCCAGCAGCTTACTGGGGACAGGGGTGGACGAGCAGTACTTC. It encodes CASSLLGTGVDEQYF.

This clonotype was picked up one time. This may be a read error: a much more frequent sequence differs by one nucleotide. V usage is TRBV27 and J usage is TRBJ2-7; D might be TRBD2 (6 bases). The CDR3 loop spans 16 amino acids. Germline assignment: CDR1 MNHEY and CDR2 SMNVEV (reference sequence). The CDR3, as DNA: TGTGCCAGCACCCGGAGGGCAGGGATAAGCTCCTACGAGCAGCACTTC. This translates into CASTRRAGISSYEQHF.

This clonotype showed up just a few times. The rearrangement links TRBV19 to TRBJ2-7; TRBD1 matches at 9 bases. The V segment lost 7 bases and the J segment 2 bases; nucleotides outside the gene matches: 9. The germline gives CDR1 LNHDA, CDR2 SQIVND (reference sequence). This CDR3 comprises 15 residues. In DNA form, the CDR3 reads TGTGCCAGTACCCCCAGAGGGACAGGGACCTACGAGCAGTACTTC. It translates to CASTPRGTGTYEQYF.

This clonotype was counted once. The gene calls are TRBV20-1 and TRBJ1-2; maybe TRBD1 (5 bases). CDR1 is DFQATT, CDR2 SNEGSKA, per germline (reference sequence). This CDR3 comprises 12 residues. V shed 4 bases and J shed 8 bases, with 14 bases lying between them. The CDR3 DNA sequence: TGCAGTGCTACCATGGGGGGTGGCGGCTACACCTTC. This sequence encodes CSATMGGGGYTF.